Following are 15 T cell receptor beta chains from one sample sequenced in a study of blood T cell repertoires in COVID-19. The method was immunoSEQ multiplex PCR; TCRdb's version includes in-frame clones alone and lacks a portion of them. The table includes more than 150,000 clones, around 83% detected once. Sequenced input: peripheral blood. The origin of the receptors is a man aged 50 to 59 with active or convalescent COVID-19.

This chain connects TRBV19 to TRBJ2-1; 9 bases match TRBD1. CDR3 length: 15 residues. The V gene end was trimmed by 4 bases and the J gene end by 7 bases; junction bases not matched to a gene: 8. Looked up from germline, CDR1 is LNHDA and CDR2 is SQIVND (reference sequence). CDR3 coding DNA: TGTGCCAGTAGTAACCCCCGACAGGGGGTGAATGAGCAGTTCTTC. Translation: CASSNPRQGVNEQFF.

The chain combines TRBV7-9 with TRBJ1-4; 8 bases line up with TRBD1. The CDR3 consists of 15 residues. V lost 3 bases to trimming and J lost 5 bases; unmatched junction nucleotides: 5. From germline, CDR1 is SEHNR and CDR2 FQNEAQ (reference sequence). The CDR3 reads CASSLGRDRNEKLFF. CDR3 DNA sequence: TGTGCCAGCAGCTTGGGCCGGGACAGGAATGAAAAACTGTTTTTT.

The V gene is TRBV18, the J gene TRBJ1-1, with 12 nucleotides matching TRBD1. The germline CDR1 and CDR2 sequences are KGHSH and LQKENI. The CDR3 sequence is 15 residues long. The junction had 3 bases not matched to a gene; V was cut back by 3 bases and J by 4 bases. CDR3 sequence reads: CASSPGTGGLTEAFF. The DNA for the CDR3 is TGTGCCAGCTCACCGGGGACAGGGGGCCTCACTGAAGCTTTCTTT.

The rearrangement links TRBV18 to TRBJ1-1; no clear D. The V end lost 0 bases, the J end lost 1 base, and 9 bases lay between the germline ends. This CDR3 comprises 15 residues. CDR1 and CDR2 (germline): KGHSH, LQKENI. The CDR3 nucleotides are TGTGCCAGCTCACCACCTGAGAAGAGGAACACTGAAGCTTTCTTT. This encodes CASSPPEKRNTEAFF. Drawing the rest from reference TRBV18 and TRBJ1-1, the complete variable domain is NAGVMQNPRHLVRRRGQEARLRCSPMKGHSHVYWYRQLPEEGLKFMVYLQKENIIDESGMPKERFSAEFPKEGPSILRIQQVVRGDSAAYFCASSPPEKRNTEAFFGQGTRLTVV.

The chain is built from TRBV6-2 or TRBV6-3 and TRBJ2-6; TRBD1 might be the D (6 bases). Trimming took 2 bases from V and 2 from J, leaving 10 bases between them. The CDR3 loop spans 16 amino acids. From germline, CDR1 is MNHEY and CDR2 SVGEGT. The CDR3 region is CASSYDQGTGANVLTF. For the CDR3, the DNA is TGTGCCAGCAGTTACGATCAGGGGACTGGGGCCAACGTCCTGACTTTC.

This rearrangement joins TRBV5-1 to TRBJ2-3; TRBD2 aligns across 12 bases. Germline V gene sequence: CDR1 SGHRS, CDR2 YFSETQ. The CDR3 loop spans 16 amino acids. Trimming cost V 5 bases and J 0 bases; bases outside gene matches: 4. The CDR3 DNA follows: TGCGCCAGCAGATCGGGGACTAGCGGGAGCACAGATACGCAGTATTTT. Its protein is CASRSGTSGSTDTQYF.

The rearrangement joins TRBV2 to TRBJ1-1; 9 bases fit TRBD1. CDR1 and CDR2 (germline): SNHLY, FYNNEI. This CDR3 is 13 amino acids long. V gave up 3 bases and J gave up 8 bases; unmatched junction bases: 4. CDR3 residues: CASSEDRGREAFF. The CDR3 DNA follows: TGTGCCAGCAGTGAGGACAGGGGCCGCGAAGCTTTCTTT.

The gene calls are TRBV7-9 and TRBJ2-1; TRBD1 might be the D (6 bases). V was pared by 4 bases and J by 3 bases, with 16 bases between. The CDR3 runs 16 residues. CDR1 and CDR2 from the germline V gene are SEHNR and FQNEAQ (reference sequence). CDR3 in DNA: TGTGCCAGCAGCTCAGATTTCACAGGGAGCTACAATGAGCAGTTCTTC. It codes for CASSSDFTGSYNEQFF.

The chain combines TRBV6-5 with TRBJ1-1; TRBD1 matches at 10 bases. The V gene end was trimmed by 11 bases and the J gene end by 2 bases; junction bases not matched to a gene: 5. The CDR3 spans 13 residues. The V gene's germline CDR1 is MNHEY and CDR2 SVGAGI. The CDR3 DNA sequence: TGTGCCCGAAGGGACAGGGGAAACACTGAAGCTTTCTTT. Amino acid sequence: CARRDRGNTEAFF.

The chain has TRBV9 and TRBJ2-3, with TRBD2 matching 15 bases. Germline V gene lookup returns CDR1 SGDLS and CDR2 YYNGEE. V shed 4 bases, J shed 6 bases, and the junction held 18 bases outside the gene matches. The length of the CDR3 is 20 residues. DNA for the CDR3: TGTGCCAGCAGCACCCCCTTCCGAGGACTAGCGGGAGGGGCCTTCGATACGCAGTATTTT. Its translation: CASSTPFRGLAGGAFDTQYF.

This clone was observed a few times. J is TRBJ1-1 and V is TRBV6-5, with D possibly TRBD1 on 6 matching bases. This CDR3 is 10 amino acids long. CDR1 MNHEY and CDR2 SVGAGI come from the germline V gene. V was shortened by 10 bases and J by 5 bases, with 8 bases between the two germline ends. For the CDR3, the DNA is TGTGCCACCGGACAGACTGAAGCTTTCTTT. Protein sequence: CATGQTEAFF.

The rearrangement links TRBV6-5 to TRBJ1-2; TRBD1 matches at 9 bases. CDR1 is MNHEY, CDR2 SVGAGI, per germline. V lost 6 bases, J lost 3 bases, and 2 bases stayed unmatched. The CDR3 contains 13 residues. CDR3 loop: CASRRDRDYGYTF. CDR3 in DNA: TGTGCCAGCAGACGGGACAGGGACTATGGCTACACCTTC.

The V gene is TRBV5-3, the J gene TRBJ2-7; TRBD2 matches at 7 bases. TRBV5-3 qualifies as an ORF whose function is uncertain. The CDR3 consists of 16 residues. V was clipped by 3 bases and J by 6 bases; unmatched bases: 15. For the CDR3, the DNA is TGTGCCAGAAGCTCCTGCGGGGGAAACGAGAACACCGAGCAGTACTTC. Translated: CARSSCGGNENTEQYF.

The genes are TRBV5-4 and TRBJ2-7; the D is unclear. Per germline, CDR1 SGHNT and CDR2 YYREEE (reference sequence). The CDR3 loop spans 12 amino acids. The V and J ends lost 4 bases and 0 bases respectively, with 5 bases between them. CDR3: CASSASSYEQYF. In DNA, the CDR3 is TGTGCCAGCAGCGCTAGCTCCTACGAGCAGTACTTC.

The J gene is TRBJ2-7, the V gene TRBV24-1, with D possibly matching TRBD1 (6 bases). Trimming removed 4 bases at V and 4 bases at J, with 10 bases between. Germline assignment: CDR1 KGHDR and CDR2 SFDVKD. The length of the CDR3 is 13 residues. CDR3 nucleotide sequence: TGTGCCACCAGTGAGGCAGGGGCATACGAGCAGTACTTC. This encodes CATSEAGAYEQYF.